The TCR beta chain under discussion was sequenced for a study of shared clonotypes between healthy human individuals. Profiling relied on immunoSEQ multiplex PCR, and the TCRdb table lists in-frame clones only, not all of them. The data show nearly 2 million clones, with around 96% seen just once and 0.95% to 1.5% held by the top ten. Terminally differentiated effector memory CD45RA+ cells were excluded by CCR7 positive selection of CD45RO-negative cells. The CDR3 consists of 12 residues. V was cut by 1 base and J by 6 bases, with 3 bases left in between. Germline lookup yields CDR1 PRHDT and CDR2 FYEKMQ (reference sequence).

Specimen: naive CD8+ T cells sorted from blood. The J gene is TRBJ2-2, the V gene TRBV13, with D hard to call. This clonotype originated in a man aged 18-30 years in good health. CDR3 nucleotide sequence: TGTGCCAGCAGCTTAGATGCCGGGGAGCTGTTTTTT. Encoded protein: CASSLDAGELFF.